This TCR beta chain was captured in a study of T cell changes during pregnancy in multiple sclerosis. The protocol was immunoSEQ multiplex PCR, while the TCRdb copy is restricted to in-frame clones and leaves out a portion. The table lists about 50,000 clones, about 90% of them singletons. Germline CDR1 and CDR2: KGHSH and LQKENI. V dropped 5 bases and J dropped 2; count of bases not matched to a gene: 5. The CDR3 totals 14 residues. This rearrangement joins TRBV18 to TRBJ2-7; TRBD1 matches at 8 bases. The sequencing here drew on peripheral blood, taken after pregnancy. The receptor comes from a female donor in good health, enrolled as a control in a pregnancy study. CDR3 nucleotide sequence: TGTGCCAGCTCAAGGGGACAGGATACCTACGAGCAGTACTTC. Its translation: CASSRGQDTYEQYF.